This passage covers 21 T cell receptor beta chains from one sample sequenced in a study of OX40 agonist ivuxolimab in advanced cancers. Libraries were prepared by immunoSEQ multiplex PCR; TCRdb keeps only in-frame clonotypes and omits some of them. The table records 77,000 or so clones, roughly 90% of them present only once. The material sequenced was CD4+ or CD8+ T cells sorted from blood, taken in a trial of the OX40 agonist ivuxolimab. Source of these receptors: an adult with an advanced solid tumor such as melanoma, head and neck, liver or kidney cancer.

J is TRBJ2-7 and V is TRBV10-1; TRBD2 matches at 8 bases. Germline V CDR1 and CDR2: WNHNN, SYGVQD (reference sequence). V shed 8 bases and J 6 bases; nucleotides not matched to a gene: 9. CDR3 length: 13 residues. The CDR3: CASRAGLVSEQYF. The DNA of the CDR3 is TGCGCCAGCCGAGCGGGACTAGTCTCCGAGCAGTACTTC.

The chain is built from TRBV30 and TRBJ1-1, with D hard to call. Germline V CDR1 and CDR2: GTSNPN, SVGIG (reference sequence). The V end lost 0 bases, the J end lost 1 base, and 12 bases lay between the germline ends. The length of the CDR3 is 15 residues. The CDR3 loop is CAWSVPPGENTEAFF. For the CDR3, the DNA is TGTGCCTGGAGTGTCCCCCCCGGGGAGAACACTGAAGCTTTCTTT.

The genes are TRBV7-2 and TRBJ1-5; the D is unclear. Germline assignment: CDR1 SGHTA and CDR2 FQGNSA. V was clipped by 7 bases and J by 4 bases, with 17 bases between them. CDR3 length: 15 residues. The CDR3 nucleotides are TGTGCCAGCACTTCCCGAGGTGCCCCAAATCAGCCCCAGCATTTT. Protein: CASTSRGAPNQPQHF.

The CDR3 region is CASSPTGGSYNEQFF. DNA for the CDR3: TGTGCCAGCAGCCCGACAGGGGGCTCCTACAATGAGCAGTTCTTC. The gene calls are TRBV9 and TRBJ2-1; TRBD1 matches at 9 bases. Germline V gives CDR1 SGDLS, CDR2 YYNGEE. The CDR3 loop spans 15 amino acids. The V gene end was trimmed by 4 bases and the J gene end by 0 bases; junction bases not matched to a gene: 2.

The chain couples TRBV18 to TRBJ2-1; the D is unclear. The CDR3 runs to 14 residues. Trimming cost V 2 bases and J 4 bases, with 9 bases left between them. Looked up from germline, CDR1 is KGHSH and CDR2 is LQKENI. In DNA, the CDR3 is TGTGCCAGCTCACCAGGGATAACATACAATGAGCAGTTCTTC. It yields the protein CASSPGITYNEQFF.

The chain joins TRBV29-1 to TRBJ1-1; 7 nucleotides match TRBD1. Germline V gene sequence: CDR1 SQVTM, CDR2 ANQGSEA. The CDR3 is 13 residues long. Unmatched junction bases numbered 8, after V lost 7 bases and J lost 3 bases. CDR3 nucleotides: TGCAGCGCGAACAAGGGGGCAGACACTGAAGCTTTCTTT. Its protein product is CSANKGADTEAFF. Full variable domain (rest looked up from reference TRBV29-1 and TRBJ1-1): SAVISQKPSRDICQRGTSLTIQCQVDSQVTMMFWYRQQPGQSLTLIATANQGSEATYESGFVIDKFPISRPNLTFSTLTVSNMSPEDSSIYLCSANKGADTEAFFGQGTRLTVV.

CDR3: CASSLDGDKNIQYF. In nucleotides, the CDR3 is TGCGCCAGCAGCTTGGACGGGGACAAAAACATTCAGTACTTC. The chain is built from TRBV5-1 and TRBJ2-4, with D perhaps TRBD2 (5 bases). The CDR3 covers 14 residues. V was pared by 0 bases and J by 3 bases, with 7 bases between. The germline CDR1 and CDR2 sequences are SGHRS and YFSETQ. The full variable domain, its missing parts supplied by reference TRBV5-1 and TRBJ2-4, is KAGVTQTPRYLIKTRGQQVTLSCSPISGHRSVSWYQQTPGQGLQFLFEYFSETQRNKGNFPGRFSGRQFSNSRSEMNVSTLELGDSALYLCASSLDGDKNIQYFGAGTRLSVL.

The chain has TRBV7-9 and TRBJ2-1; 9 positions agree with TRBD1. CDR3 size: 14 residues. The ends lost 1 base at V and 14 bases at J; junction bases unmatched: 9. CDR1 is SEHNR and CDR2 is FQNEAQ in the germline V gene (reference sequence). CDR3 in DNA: TGTGCCAGCAGCTTAGTGGGACAGGGATACGGAGAGTTCTTC. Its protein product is CASSLVGQGYGEFF. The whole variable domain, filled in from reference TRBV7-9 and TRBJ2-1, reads DTGVSQNPRHKITKRGQNVTFRCDPISEHNRLYWYRQTLGQGPEFLTYFQNEAQLEKSRLLSDRFSAERPKGSFSTLEIQRTEQGDSAMYLCASSLVGQGYGEFFGPGTRLTVL.

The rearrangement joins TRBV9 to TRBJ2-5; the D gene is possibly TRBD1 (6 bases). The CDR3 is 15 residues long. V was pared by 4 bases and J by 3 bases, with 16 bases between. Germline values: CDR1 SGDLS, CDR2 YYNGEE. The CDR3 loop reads CASSHSGQGKETQYF. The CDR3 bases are TGTGCCAGCAGCCATTCGGGGCAGGGGAAAGAGACCCAGTACTTC.

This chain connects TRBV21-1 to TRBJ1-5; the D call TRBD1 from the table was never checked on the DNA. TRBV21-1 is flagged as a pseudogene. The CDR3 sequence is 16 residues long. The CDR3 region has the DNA TGTGCCAGCAGCTTCAAATGGGATGACAGGGTAGAACCCCAGCATTTT. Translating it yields CASSFKWDDRVEPQHF.

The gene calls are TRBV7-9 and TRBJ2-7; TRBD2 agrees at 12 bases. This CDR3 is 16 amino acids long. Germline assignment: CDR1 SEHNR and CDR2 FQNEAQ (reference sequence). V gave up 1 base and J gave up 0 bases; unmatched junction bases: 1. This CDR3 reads CASSLGTSGNSYEQYF. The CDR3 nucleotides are TGTGCCAGCAGCTTAGGGACTAGCGGGAACTCCTACGAGCAGTACTTC.

CDR3 loop: CASSLLGGGSYNEQFF. CDR3 nucleotides: TGTGCCAGCAGTTTATTGGGGGGGGGCTCCTACAATGAGCAGTTCTTC. V gene TRBV28 combines with J gene TRBJ2-1; 7 nucleotides match TRBD2. Germline lookup yields CDR1 MDHEN and CDR2 SYDVKM. The CDR3 covers 16 residues. Unmatched junction bases numbered 3, after V lost 1 base and J lost 0 bases.

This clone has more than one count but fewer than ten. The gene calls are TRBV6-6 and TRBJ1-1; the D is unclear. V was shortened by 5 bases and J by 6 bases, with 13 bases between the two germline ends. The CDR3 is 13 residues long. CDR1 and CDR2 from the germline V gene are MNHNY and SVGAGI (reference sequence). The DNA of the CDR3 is TGTGCCAGCAGTGCCGGTGGAATGGCTGAAGCTTTCTTT. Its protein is CASSAGGMAEAFF.

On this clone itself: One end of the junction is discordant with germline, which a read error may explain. The CDR3 DNA sequence: TGTGCCAGCAGTGGAGGGGGGAGCATAGATACGCAGTATTTT. Translated: CASSGGGSIDTQYF. The rearrangement joins TRBV6-1 to TRBJ2-3; D may be TRBD1 or TRBD2 (6 bases each). The CDR3 loop spans 14 amino acids. Per germline, CDR1 MNHNS and CDR2 SASEGT.

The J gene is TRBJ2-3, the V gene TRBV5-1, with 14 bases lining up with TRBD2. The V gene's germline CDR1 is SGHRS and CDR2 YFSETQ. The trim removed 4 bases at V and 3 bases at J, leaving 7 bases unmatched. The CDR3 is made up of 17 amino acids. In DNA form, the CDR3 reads TGCGCCAGCAGCCGACGACTAGCGGGGGGGAGGACAGATACGCAGTATTTT. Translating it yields CASSRRLAGGRTDTQYF.

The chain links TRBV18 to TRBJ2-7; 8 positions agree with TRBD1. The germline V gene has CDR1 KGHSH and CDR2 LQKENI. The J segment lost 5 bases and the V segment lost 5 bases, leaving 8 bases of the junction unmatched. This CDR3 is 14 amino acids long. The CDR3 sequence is CASSAPGQGNEQYF. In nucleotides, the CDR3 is TGTGCCAGCTCAGCCCCCGGACAGGGAAACGAGCAGTACTTC. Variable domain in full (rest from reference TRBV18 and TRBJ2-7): NAGVMQNPRHLVRRRGQEARLRCSPMKGHSHVYWYRQLPEEGLKFMVYLQKENIIDESGMPKERFSAEFPKEGPSILRIQQVVRGDSAAYFCASSAPGQGNEQYFGPGTRLTVT.

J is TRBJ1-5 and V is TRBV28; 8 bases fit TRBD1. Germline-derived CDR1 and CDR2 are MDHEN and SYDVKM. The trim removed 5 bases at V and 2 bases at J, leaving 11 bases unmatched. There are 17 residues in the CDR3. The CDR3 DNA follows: TGTGCCAGCAGTCCCCTCAGGGGGCGCGATGGCAATCAGCCCCAGCATTTT. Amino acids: CASSPLRGRDGNQPQHF.

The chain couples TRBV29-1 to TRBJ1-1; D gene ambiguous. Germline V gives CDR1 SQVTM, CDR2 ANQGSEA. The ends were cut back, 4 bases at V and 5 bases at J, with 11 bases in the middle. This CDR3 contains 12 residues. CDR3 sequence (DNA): TGCAGCGTTGTCTCCGGAGGTACTGAAGCTTTCTTT. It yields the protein CSVVSGGTEAFF.

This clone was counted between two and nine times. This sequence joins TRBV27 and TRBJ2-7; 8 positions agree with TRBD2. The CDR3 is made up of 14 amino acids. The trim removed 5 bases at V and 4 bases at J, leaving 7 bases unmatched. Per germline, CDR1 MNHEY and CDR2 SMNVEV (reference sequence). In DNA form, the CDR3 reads TGTGCCAGCAGTCCCATAGCGGGAAGGTACGAGCAGTACTTC. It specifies CASSPIAGRYEQYF.

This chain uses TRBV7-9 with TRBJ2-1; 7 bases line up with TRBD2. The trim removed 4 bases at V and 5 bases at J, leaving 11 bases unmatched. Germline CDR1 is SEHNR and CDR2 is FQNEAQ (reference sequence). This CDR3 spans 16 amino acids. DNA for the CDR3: TGTGCCAGCAGCTCTGTTCTCGGGGGGACCGACAATGAGCAGTTCTTC. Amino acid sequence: CASSSVLGGTDNEQFF.

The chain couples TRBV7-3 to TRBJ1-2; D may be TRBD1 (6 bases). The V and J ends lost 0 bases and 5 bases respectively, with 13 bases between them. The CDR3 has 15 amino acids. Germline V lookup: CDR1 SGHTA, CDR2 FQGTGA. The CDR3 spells CASSLTPQGGYGYTF. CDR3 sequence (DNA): TGTGCCAGCAGCTTAACTCCACAGGGCGGGTATGGCTACACCTTC.